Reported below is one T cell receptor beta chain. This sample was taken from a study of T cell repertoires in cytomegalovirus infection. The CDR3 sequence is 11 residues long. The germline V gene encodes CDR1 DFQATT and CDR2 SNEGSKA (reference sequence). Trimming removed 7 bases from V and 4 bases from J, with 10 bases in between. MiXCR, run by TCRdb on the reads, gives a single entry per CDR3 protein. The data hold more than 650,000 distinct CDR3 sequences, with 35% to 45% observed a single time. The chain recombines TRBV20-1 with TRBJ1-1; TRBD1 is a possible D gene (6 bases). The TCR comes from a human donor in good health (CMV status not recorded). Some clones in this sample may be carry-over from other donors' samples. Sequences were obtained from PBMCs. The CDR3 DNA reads TGCAGTGGAGGGGGGGGCACTGAAGCTTTCTTT. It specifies CSGGGGTEAFF.